This entry concerns a single T cell receptor beta chain. Its antigen is not yet known. No clone much larger than this one lies a single base away; base qualities are absent. This sample was included in a study of a mutant IDH1 vaccine in newly diagnosed glioma (dated by TCRdb to 2020 to 2023). With regard to the full study: Vaccination was initiated 4-6 weeks after radiotherapy alone, or concurrently with temozolomide cycles in the chemotherapy-containing groups. Of the roughly 32 patients who were treated, 62.5% were male and around 38% were female, and the mean age was approximately 40 years. Before enrollment, patients had received standard therapy of radiotherapy alone, temozolomide alone, or radiochemotherapy with temozolomide; most received the combination. Longitudinal TCRB deep sequencing was done for some 25 treated patients, wherever samples were available for exploratory analyses. Peripheral blood samples were drawn at six visits, namely V03 (baseline), V05, V07, V10, V12 and V13. The week-35 safety follow-up was designated visit V12, and the week-47 end of study was designated visit V13.

The study at large found these results: PBMC samples for TCRB deep sequencing were selected based on availability. Across multiple MHC alleles, vaccine-induced immune responses were seen in 85% to 95% of patients. Changes in the top peripheral T cell clonotypes picked up by TCRB sequencing did not appear to be linked to pseudoprogression. The authors stated that sample limitations prevented analyses of patient blood samples from being reproduced.

The sample's time point label is to be understood as: week 47, end of study. Each vaccine dose was 300 ug of a 20-mer mutant IDH1 peptide in Montanide, given subcutaneously with topical imiquimod. Across visits V03 through V10, patients got a total of eight vaccinations, given in weeks 1, 3, 5, 7, 11, 15, 19 and 23. Donors had newly diagnosed WHO grade 3 or 4 IDH1-mutant astrocytomas with loss of nuclear ATRX. The samples were drawn from NOA16, a multicentre, single-arm, open-label phase I trial in Germany that tested a mutant IDH1 peptide vaccine in humans for the first time. Genomic DNA for TCRB sequencing was isolated from EDTA blood with the DNeasy Blood and Tissue Kit. The library was prepared using the immunoSEQ multiplex PCR assay. Rearranged TCR beta chain sequences were amplified with the hsTCRB Kit following the manufacturer's protocol. TCRB libraries were sequenced on an Illumina MiSeq. From the authors' description of their analysis: Demultiplexing, trimming and gene mapping were performed with the kit vendor's proprietary platform. In TCRdb, the immuneACCESS table is reduced to in-frame sequences with V and J assigned. These tables do not hold every clone; where another copy was compared, an unresolved V gene accounts for under half, and the others remain unexplained. Clone size and V and J calls were adopted from that table, with D and trimming inferred from the DNA. Counted in this sample were roughly 46,000 clones; 70% to 85% of them appeared once. 4.3% of the sample is in the top ten clones.

The source was PBMCs, collected from a glioma patient whose treatment included an IDH1 peptide vaccine. The TCR was taken from a woman in her twenties or thirties with glioma. Some clones in this sample may be carry-over from other donors' samples.

CDR3 loop: CASSLVRGDQPQHF. The DNA sequence reads TGTGCCAGCAGCTTAGTTCGAGGGGATCAGCCCCAGCATTTT. The receptor chain draws on TRBV7-8 and TRBJ1-5; a tentative D call is TRBD1 (5 bases match). CDR1 is given as SGHVS and CDR2 as FQNEAQ, both from the germline V gene. The CDR3 sequence holds 14 residues, the cysteine and phenylalanine included. The retained sequence is limited to the CDR3, 42 bases, with the frame set at the first base. The junction carries 9 bases between V and J, which are trimmed by 1 base and 5 bases respectively.